Presented here are 16 T cell receptor beta chains from one specimen sequenced in a study of blood T cells in healthy people across ages (dated by TCRdb to the mid-2010s). The library came from 5' RACE. The sample was run on an Illumina HiSeq 2500. A second PCR of about 6 to 11 cycles was performed with a sample-barcoded 5' primer and a J-beta primer mix. The public reads were run again by TCRdb, first through fastp at Q25 and then through MiXCR, and only productive beta chains were kept. Each entry merges the rows of one CDR3 protein and shows their most common DNA and genes. Within this sample are a few hundred thousand distinct CDR3 sequences, with approximately 30% of them counted one time only. The biggest ten clones account for around a sixth of the sample. The specimen sequenced was blood. These receptors came from a woman aged 70-85 years in good health.

This clonotype was observed a few times. A much larger clone lies one base from this, so it may be a read error. The gene calls are TRBV6-5 and TRBJ2-4; D possibly corresponds to TRBD2 (5 bases). Germline V gives CDR1 MNHEY, CDR2 SVGAGI. The CDR3 is made up of 14 amino acids. As DNA, the CDR3 is TGTGCCGGCAGTTACTCAGGAGAGGGTGACATTCAGTACTTC. Amino acids: CAGSYSGEGDIQYF.

This clonotype was seen a few times. The chain uses TRBV11-2 and TRBJ2-5; tentative D call: TRBD1 (6 bases). Trimming pared 5 bases from V and 0 bases from J, leaving 16 bases between. The CDR3 runs to 16 residues. Germline values: CDR1 SGHAT, CDR2 FQNNGV. The CDR3 DNA sequence: TGTGCCAGCAGCCTAACCGGGACACCGTACCAAGAGACCCAGTACTTC. It yields the protein CASSLTGTPYQETQYF.

Only a few counts were recorded for this clonotype. J is TRBJ1-2 and V is TRBV7-2; 8 bases are shared with TRBD1. V lost 7 bases and J lost 8; bases outside the gene matches: 9. The CDR3 sequence is 13 residues long. Looked up from germline, CDR1 is SGHTA and CDR2 is FQGNSA. The CDR3 here is CASTRTGTIGYTF. In DNA, the CDR3 is TGTGCCAGCACTCGGACAGGGACTATAGGCTACACCTTC.

The rearrangement links TRBV7-8 to TRBJ1-4; D gene ambiguous. Germline CDR1 is SGHVS and CDR2 is FQNEAQ. Trimming left V 4 bases short and J 8 bases short, with 20 bases between. This CDR3 spans 16 amino acids. The CDR3 is CASSSDRFRILEKLFF. CDR3 nucleotide sequence: TGTGCCAGCAGCTCGGACCGCTTCCGAATCTTGGAAAAACTGTTTTTT.

The sample holds a few counts of this clonotype. V is TRBV5-1 and J is TRBJ2-1; 10 bases match TRBD1. This CDR3 region has 15 residues. Trimming cost V 4 bases and J 9 bases; bases outside gene matches: 10. Germline CDR1 reads SGHRS; CDR2 reads YFSETQ. The CDR3 nucleotides read TGCGCCAGCAGCCCGACAGGGGGCCAGGAGATTGAGCAGTTCTTC. Translation: CASSPTGGQEIEQFF.

This clonotype has only a few counts. CDR3 sequence reads: CASTRETEAFF. The CDR3 DNA sequence: TGTGCCAGCACTCGTGAGACTGAAGCTTTCTTT. The J gene is TRBJ1-1, the V gene TRBV6-2 or TRBV6-3; D is undetermined. This CDR3 comprises 11 residues. V shed 7 bases and J shed 5 bases, with 8 bases lying between them. CDR1 is MNHEY, CDR2 SVGEGT, per germline.

This CDR3 is CSVEDWKAGGYTF. CDR3 DNA: TGCAGCGTTGAAGATTGGAAGGCGGGGGGCTACACCTTC. The chain recombines TRBV29-1 with TRBJ1-2; D remains unclear. CDR3 size: 13 residues. Germline assignment: CDR1 SQVTM and CDR2 ANQGSEA. V was clipped by 0 bases and J by 8 bases, with 13 bases between them. The variable domain in full, completed from reference TRBV29-1 and TRBJ1-2, reads SAVISQKPSRDICQRGTSLTIQCQVDSQVTMMFWYRQQPGQSLTLIATANQGSEATYESGFVIDKFPISRPNLTFSTLTVSNMSPEDSSIYLCSVEDWKAGGYTFGSGTRLTVV.

This clonotype was seen more than once but under ten times. CDR3 in DNA: TGTGCCAGCAGCCTGAATGGTGGCCAGCATTTT. Translation gives CASSLNGGQHF. The rearrangement links TRBV7-2 to TRBJ1-5; D ambiguous. CDR1 SGHTA and CDR2 FQGNSA come from the germline V gene. The CDR3 consists of 11 residues. Trimming stripped 5 bases from V and 12 bases from J, with 11 bases between.

This clonotype was observed a handful of times. This rearrangement joins TRBV2 to TRBJ2-5, with D maybe TRBD1 (6 bases). The DNA end favors TRBJ2-1, so the J call may be wrong. The CDR3 extends over 16 amino acids. Germline assignment: CDR1 SNHLY and CDR2 FYNNEI. The CDR3 is CASSERGFAEGDEQFF. For the CDR3, the DNA is TGTGCCAGCAGTGAGAGGGGGTTTGCAGAAGGGGATGAGCAGTTCTTC.

The chain carries TRBV15 and TRBJ1-1; D gene uncertain. The V gene lost 0 bases and the J gene lost 0 bases, with 2 bases spanning the gap. The CDR3 length is 13 residues. Germline CDR1 is LNHNV and CDR2 is YYDKDF (reference sequence). For the CDR3, the DNA is TGTGCCACCAGCAGAGAGCTGAACACTGAAGCTTTCTTT. It is translated as CATSRELNTEAFF.

The V gene is TRBV2, the J gene TRBJ2-7; 10 nucleotides align to TRBD2. The V gene end was trimmed by 4 bases and the J gene end by 1 base; junction bases not matched to a gene: 7. The CDR3 is 16 amino acids. The V gene's germline CDR1 is SNHLY and CDR2 FYNNEI. The CDR3 coding sequence is TGTGCCAGCAGTGGAGCACTAGCGGGGCTTTCCTACGAGCAGTACTTC. Protein sequence: CASSGALAGLSYEQYF.

There are a few counts of this clonotype. The chain joins TRBV6-5 to TRBJ1-6; D ambiguous. Deletions cut 0 bases from V and 2 bases from J, with 14 bases between. The CDR3 contains 18 residues. CDR1 is MNHEY and CDR2 is SVGAGI in the germline V gene. The DNA of the CDR3 is TGTGCCAGCAGTTACTCGGCAGCCCGGGAAACCTATAATTCACCCCTCCACTTT. Amino acid sequence: CASSYSAARETYNSPLHF.

This clonotype has only a few counts. The chain couples TRBV29-1 to TRBJ1-2; 7 positions match TRBD1. V lost 6 bases to trimming and J lost 4 bases; unmatched junction nucleotides: 2. The germline V gene has CDR1 SQVTM and CDR2 ANQGSEA. The CDR3 loop spans 11 amino acids. The CDR3 region is CSVQGTYGYTF. The CDR3 coding sequence is TGCAGCGTACAGGGGACCTATGGCTACACCTTC.

The chain recombines TRBV11-2 with TRBJ1-4; D gene ambiguous. V lost 2 bases to trimming and J lost 8 bases, with 6 bases between them. Germline V gene sequence: CDR1 SGHAT, CDR2 FQNNGV. The CDR3 is 12 residues long. CDR3 nucleotides: TGTGCCAGCAGCTTACAACGAGAAAAACTGTTTTTT. It yields the protein CASSLQREKLFF. The whole variable domain, remainder taken from reference TRBV11-2 and TRBJ1-4, is EAGVAQSPRYKIIEKRQSVAFWCNPISGHATLYWYQQILGQGPKLLIQFQNNGVVDDSQLPKDRFSAERLKGVDSTLKIQPAKLEDSAVYLCASSLQREKLFFGSGTQLSVL.

In its sample, this clonotype was seen a few times. V and J are TRBV5-1 and TRBJ1-1; D possibly corresponds to TRBD1 (6 bases). The germline V gene has CDR1 SGHRS and CDR2 YFSETQ. V dropped 3 bases and J dropped 1 base, with 13 bases sitting between them. This CDR3 region has 15 residues. The CDR3 protein is CASSSDRPPNTEAFF. The CDR3 DNA reads as TGCGCCAGCAGCTCCGACAGGCCCCCGAACACTGAAGCTTTCTTT.

The table lists this clonotype with a few counts. The gene calls are TRBV13 and TRBJ2-5; 11 bases are a match to TRBD1. The CDR3 has 15 residues. V trimming: 8 bases; J trimming: 5 bases; junction bases outside the gene matches: 10. Germline CDR1 is PRHDT and CDR2 is FYEKMQ (reference sequence). The DNA of the CDR3 is TGTGCCAGCCTCAACCAGGACAGGGGGCGGGAGACCCAGTACTTC. Translation gives CASLNQDRGRETQYF.